This paragraph covers one T cell receptor beta chain sequence. Its antigen is unknown. TCRdb reanalyzed the PCR reads with MiXCR. Of around 15,000 clones detected, roughly 19% appear once; the ten largest clones hold 13%. The record originates from a study of metastatic and nonmetastatic thyroid tumors. Background on the study: The comparison covered peripheral blood and tumor or nodule tissue in malignant and benign thyroid patients.

Study outcomes and limitations: It was reportedly found that TCR beta diversity was significantly higher in malignant thyroid tumors than in benign nodules, a difference seen in both blood and tumor samples.

No patient received treatment before thyroid surgery. The CDR3 totals 13 residues. CDR1 and CDR2 (germline): DFQATT, SNEGSKA (reference sequence). V trimming: 1 base; J trimming: 7 bases; junction bases outside the gene matches: 4. This sequence originates from a female donor with papillary thyroid cancer or a benign thyroid nodule (not recorded which). Some clones in this sample may be carry-over from other donors' samples. The sequenced material came from blood. The V call is TRBV20-1, the J call TRBJ2-3; 8 bases match TRBD2. The DNA of the CDR3 is TGCAGTGCTAGAGCGGGAGGGCCGCATACGCAGTATTTT. As protein: CSARAGGPHTQYF.